This T cell receptor beta chain is from a study of OX40 agonist ivuxolimab in advanced cancers. Across the whole study: An anti-OX40 (CD134) antibody with agonistic activity, ivuxolimab, was administered to patients. Dose-escalation cases comprised hepatocellular carcinoma, melanoma, renal cell or head and neck cancer. Notes on the study in general: CD4+ T cells averaged fewer expanded clones than CD8+ T cells. Partly responding patients at 0.1-3.0 mg/kg showed some of the smallest clonal expansion.

The CDR3 loop spans 14 amino acids. V lost 3 bases and J 6 bases, leaving 15 bases between the germline ends. Germline CDR1 reads SEHNR; CDR2 reads FQNEAQ (reference sequence). As concerns this clone: The antigen is unknown.

The table came from immunoSEQ multiplex PCR; TCRdb's copy has only in-frame clones and leaves some out. The table lists 97,000 or so clones, 85% to 90% of them singletons. The chain links TRBV7-9 to TRBJ2-7; possible D gene TRBD1, 5 bases. This TCR was recovered from an adult with an advanced solid tumor such as melanoma, head and neck, liver or kidney cancer. The specimen was CD4+ or CD8+ T cells sorted from blood, collected in a trial of the OX40 agonist ivuxolimab. The CDR3, as DNA: TGTGCCAGCAGCTTGCAGGGAACCTCACCCGAGCAGTACTTC. Encoded protein: CASSLQGTSPEQYF.